This T cell receptor (beta chain) was documented in a study of T cell repertoires in urothelial bladder cancer. Germline CDR1 reads SGHRS; CDR2 reads YFSETQ. V was clipped by 1 base and J by 6 bases, with 11 bases between them. This CDR3 contains 14 residues. The method was immunoSEQ multiplex PCR; TCRdb's version includes in-frame clones alone and lacks a portion of them. This sample yields around 12,000 clones, of which about two thirds are seen a single time; less than 9% belongs to the top ten. The sequenced material came from tumor-infiltrating cells from bladder cancer. The receptor's source is a human donor with a benign inflammatory bladder lesion. V gene TRBV5-1 combines with J gene TRBJ2-1; D may be TRBD2 (5 bases). CDR3 bases: TGCGCCAGCAGCTTGCTTGGGGAGTCCAATGAGCAGTTCTTC. The encoded protein is CASSLLGESNEQFF.